This T cell receptor beta chain was sequenced during a study of blood T cell repertoires in COVID-19 (dated by TCRdb to about 2020). Study-wide context: Samples covering the acute and convalescent phases of COVID-19 were provided by collaborators in the United States, Italy and Spain. HLA class I and class II types, where available, came from metadata supplied by the sample provider rather than from assay-based typing. The sample metadata nearly always contained a de-identified subject ID, COVID-19 status, age in years and sex. The prospective study material was composed of cDNA or gDNA derived from T cells, B-cell-depleted T cells, or PBMCs. Subjects who had been exposed to COVID-19, were actively infected with it, or had recovered from it provided the deeply sampled blood TCRbeta repertoires that made up the dataset. The samples were drawn from two sources: the first 160 participants of the ongoing ImmuneRACE study, and fewer than 1,500 subjects contributed by 6 global collaborators. The repertoires were made available in a free public database intended to serve as a resource for research on the immune response to SARS-CoV-2. Results and caveats for the whole study, not just this receptor: Clinical and demographic metadata were provided uncurated, with the amount varying by source and participant.

This clone was seen more than once but under ten times. Its antigen is currently not known. Nothing much larger sits one base from this clone, and base qualities are not available. The CDR3 covers 12 residues, taking in both the cysteine and the phenylalanine. Here the CDR3 DNA is all that survives: 36 bases in frame from base 1. V is shortened by 1 base, J by 9 bases, and the region joining them spans 7 bases. Taken from the germline V gene (reference sequence), the CDR1 and CDR2 loops are LGHDT and YNNKEL. TCRbeta CDR3 regions were amplified from genomic DNA by means of the immunoSEQ Assay, a bias-controlled multiplex PCR. Per the source publication's procedure: Within the assay, amplification of reference gene primers was used to estimate how many nucleated cells each sample contained. To quantify the absolute abundance of each unique TCRbeta CDR3 rearrangement, sequence reads were collapsed and filtered. For each sample, productive Simpson clonality was calculated as the square root of Simpson's diversity index across productive rearrangements. TCRdb retrieved this table from immuneACCESS and kept in-frame rearrangements only. Not all clones are present; in checked studies, unresolved V genes account for under half, and no reason is known for the remainder. Clone size and the V and J calls come from that table; the DNA yielded D and trimming. The sample data list 90,000 or so clones, and more than 75% of these were observed just once. The top ten clones comprise about 15% of the sample.

The collaborating institutions used their own protocols to collect whole blood in K2EDTA tubes. Collaborator samples were shipped for TCRbeta analysis as frozen whole blood, isolated PBMCs, or DNA extracted from either sample type. The TCR was taken from a human donor in a cohort sampled during active COVID-19. The chain joins TRBV3-1 (or the pseudogene TRBV3-2) to TRBJ2-1, with a weak D call of TRBD1 (5 bases match). Sequenced material: peripheral blood. This receptor carries the CDR3 CASSQVGPEQFF. Read as DNA, the sequence is TGTGCCAGCAGCCAAGTGGGGCCTGAGCAGTTCTTC.